The text below deals with one T cell receptor beta chain. Antigen: not known. TCR beta libraries were prepared from cDNA with unique molecular identifiers. Input of roughly 0.85 to 11 million T cells yielded a few hundred thousand cDNA molecules. TCRdb ran MiXCR on the PCR reads and lists one entry per CDR3 protein. The repertoire has roughly 870,000 distinct CDR3 sequences, roughly half of them found once; the top ten carry approximately 4.3%. The data derive from a study of post-analysis software for immune sequencing data. At the level of the study: Relapsing-remitting, secondary progressive and progressive-relapsing multiple sclerosis were all included among the disease courses.

The study's findings and limits: Four to six TRBV segments were significantly more frequent in patients than in controls. TRBV5-6, TRBV5-1 and TRBV20-1 were among these segments.

CDR1 and CDR2 (germline): SGHRS, YFSETQ. Unmatched junction bases numbered 8, after V lost 6 bases and J lost 1 base. The CDR3 contains 15 residues. The chain combines TRBV5-1 with TRBJ2-3, with TRBD2 identical over 7 bases. This TCR came from a girl aged 10 to 17 with multiple sclerosis. The sample was blood. The CDR3: CASTPLADRTDTQYF. As DNA, the CDR3 is TGCGCCAGCACCCCTCTAGCGGACCGCACAGATACGCAGTATTTT. The full variable domain, with the rest looked up from reference TRBV5-1 and TRBJ2-3, is KAGVTQTPRYLIKTRGQQVTLSCSPISGHRSVSWYQQTPGQGLQFLFEYFSETQRNKGNFPGRFSGRQFSNSRSEMNVSTLELGDSALYLCASTPLADRTDTQYFGPGTRLTVL.